This T cell receptor (beta chain) was captured in a study of blood T cell repertoires in COVID-19. Overall study: The United States, Italy and Spain were the sources of the acute and convalescent COVID-19 samples. Sources were T cells, B-cell-depleted T cells, or PBMCs; the material itself was cDNA or gDNA.

This clone was seen a single time. Germline V lookup: CDR1 SGHTA, CDR2 FQGNSA. This CDR3 is built from 13 residues. V was trimmed by 2 bases and J by 8 bases, leaving 12 bases between them. Assay used: immunoSEQ multiplex PCR; TCRdb lists only in-frame clones, some missing. Counted here are a few hundred thousand clones, more than 70% occurring once; the ten biggest clones make up around 1.3%. Participants spanned ages about 18 to 100 years and resided in 20 to 25 US areas. Participant-given clinical history determined each cohort assignment. Sequencing was carried out using PBMCs or T cells enriched from blood (not recorded which). V usage is TRBV7-2 and J usage is TRBJ1-2, with D possibly matching TRBD1 (6 bases). The receptor was isolated from a man aged 25-45 years who had recovered from COVID-19. CDR3 sequence (DNA): TGTGCCAGCAGCTTACGGGGGGCTCGAGGCTACACCTTC. Translating it yields CASSLRGARGYTF.